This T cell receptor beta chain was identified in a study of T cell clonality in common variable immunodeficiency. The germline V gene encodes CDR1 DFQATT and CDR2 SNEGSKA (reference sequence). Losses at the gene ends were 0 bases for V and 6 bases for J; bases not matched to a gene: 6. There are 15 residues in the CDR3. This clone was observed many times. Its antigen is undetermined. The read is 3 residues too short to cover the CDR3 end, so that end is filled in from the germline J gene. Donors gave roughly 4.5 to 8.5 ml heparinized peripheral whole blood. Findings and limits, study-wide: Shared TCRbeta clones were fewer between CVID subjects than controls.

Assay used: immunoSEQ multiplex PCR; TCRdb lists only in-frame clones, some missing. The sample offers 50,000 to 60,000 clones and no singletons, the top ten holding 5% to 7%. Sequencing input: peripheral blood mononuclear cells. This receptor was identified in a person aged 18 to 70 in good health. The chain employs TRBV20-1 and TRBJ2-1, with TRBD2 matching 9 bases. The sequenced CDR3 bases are TGCAGTGCTAGAGATGGCGGGAGGGCCTTCAATGAG. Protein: CSARDGGRAFNE. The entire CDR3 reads CSARDGGRAFNEQFF.